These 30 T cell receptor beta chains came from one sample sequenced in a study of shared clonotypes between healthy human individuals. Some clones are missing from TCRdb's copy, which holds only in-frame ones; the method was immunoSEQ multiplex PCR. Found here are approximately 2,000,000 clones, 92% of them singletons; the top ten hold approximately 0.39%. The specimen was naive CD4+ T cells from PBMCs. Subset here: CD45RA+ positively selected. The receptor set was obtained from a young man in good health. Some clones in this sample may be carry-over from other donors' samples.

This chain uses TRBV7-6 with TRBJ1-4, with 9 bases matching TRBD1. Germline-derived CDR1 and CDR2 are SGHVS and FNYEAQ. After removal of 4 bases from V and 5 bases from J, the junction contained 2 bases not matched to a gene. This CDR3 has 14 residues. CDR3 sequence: CASSSGTGNEKLFF. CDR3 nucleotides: TGTGCCAGCAGCTCCGGGACAGGGAATGAAAAACTGTTTTTT. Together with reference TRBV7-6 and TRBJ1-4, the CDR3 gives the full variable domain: GAGVSQSPRYKVTKRGQDVALRCDPISGHVSLYWYRQALGQGPEFLTYFNYEAQQDKSGLPNDRFSAERPEGSISTLTIQRTEQRDSAMYRCASSSGTGNEKLFFGSGTQLSVL.

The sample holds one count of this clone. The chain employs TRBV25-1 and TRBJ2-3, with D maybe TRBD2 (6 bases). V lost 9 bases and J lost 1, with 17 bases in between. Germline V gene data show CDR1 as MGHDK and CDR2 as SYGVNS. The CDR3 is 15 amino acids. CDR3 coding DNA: TGTGCCAGTGGAGCCTTCCGGGAGCGCACAGATACGCAGTATTTT. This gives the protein CASGAFRERTDTQYF.

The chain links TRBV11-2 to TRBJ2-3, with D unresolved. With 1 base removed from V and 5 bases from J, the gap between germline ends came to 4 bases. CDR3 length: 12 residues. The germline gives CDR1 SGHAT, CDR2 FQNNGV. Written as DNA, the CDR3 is TGTGCCAGCAGCTTAGGGAGAGATACGCAGTATTTT. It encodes CASSLGRDTQYF. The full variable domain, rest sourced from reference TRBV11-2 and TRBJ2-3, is EAGVAQSPRYKIIEKRQSVAFWCNPISGHATLYWYQQILGQGPKLLIQFQNNGVVDDSQLPKDRFSAERLKGVDSTLKIQPAKLEDSAVYLCASSLGRDTQYFGPGTRLTVL.

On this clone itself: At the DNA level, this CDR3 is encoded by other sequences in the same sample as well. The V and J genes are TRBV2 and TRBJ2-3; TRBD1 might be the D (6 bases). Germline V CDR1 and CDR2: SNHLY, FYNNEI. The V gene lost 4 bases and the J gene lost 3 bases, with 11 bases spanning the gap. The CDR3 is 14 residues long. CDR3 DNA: TGTGCCAGCAGTGGGCAGGGGCAAACAGATACGCAGTATTTT. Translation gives CASSGQGQTDTQYF.

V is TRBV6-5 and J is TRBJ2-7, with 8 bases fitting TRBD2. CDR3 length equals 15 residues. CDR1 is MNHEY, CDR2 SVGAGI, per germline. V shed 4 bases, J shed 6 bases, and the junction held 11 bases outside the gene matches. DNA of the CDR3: TGTGCCAGCAGTTCCACCGGGACTAGTTCGTCCGAGCAGTACTTC. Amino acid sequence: CASSSTGTSSSEQYF.

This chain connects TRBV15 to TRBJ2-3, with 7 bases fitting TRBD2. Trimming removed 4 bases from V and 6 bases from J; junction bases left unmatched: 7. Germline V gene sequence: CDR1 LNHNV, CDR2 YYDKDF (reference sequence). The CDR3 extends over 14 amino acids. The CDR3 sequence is CATSKGTIADTQYF. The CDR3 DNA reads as TGTGCCACCAGCAAAGGGACTATAGCGGATACGCAGTATTTT.

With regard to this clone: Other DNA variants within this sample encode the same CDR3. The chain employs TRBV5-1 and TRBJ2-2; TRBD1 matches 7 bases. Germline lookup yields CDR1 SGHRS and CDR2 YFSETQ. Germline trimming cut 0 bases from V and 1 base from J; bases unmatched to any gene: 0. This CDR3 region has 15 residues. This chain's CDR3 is CASSLGDRNTGELFF. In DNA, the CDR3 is TGCGCCAGCAGCTTGGGGGACAGGAACACCGGGGAGCTGTTTTTT.

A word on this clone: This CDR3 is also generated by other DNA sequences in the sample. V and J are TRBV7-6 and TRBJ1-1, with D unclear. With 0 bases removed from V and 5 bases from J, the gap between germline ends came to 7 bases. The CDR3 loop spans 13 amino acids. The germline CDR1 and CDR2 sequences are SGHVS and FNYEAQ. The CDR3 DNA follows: TGTGCCAGCAGCTTAGCGGCCGGAACTGAAGCTTTCTTT. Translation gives CASSLAAGTEAFF.

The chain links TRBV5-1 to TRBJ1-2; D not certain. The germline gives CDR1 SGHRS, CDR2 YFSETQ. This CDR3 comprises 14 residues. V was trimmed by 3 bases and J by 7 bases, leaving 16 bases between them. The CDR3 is CASSSGGGSLGYTF. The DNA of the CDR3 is TGCGCCAGCAGCTCGGGAGGTGGGTCCCTTGGCTACACCTTC.

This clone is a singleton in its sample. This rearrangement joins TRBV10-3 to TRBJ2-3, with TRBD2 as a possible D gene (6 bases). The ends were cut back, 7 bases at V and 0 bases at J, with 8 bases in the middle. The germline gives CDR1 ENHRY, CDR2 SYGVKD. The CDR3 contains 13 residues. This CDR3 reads CAIMGGSTDTQYF. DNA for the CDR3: TGTGCCATCATGGGGGGAAGCACAGATACGCAGTATTTT.

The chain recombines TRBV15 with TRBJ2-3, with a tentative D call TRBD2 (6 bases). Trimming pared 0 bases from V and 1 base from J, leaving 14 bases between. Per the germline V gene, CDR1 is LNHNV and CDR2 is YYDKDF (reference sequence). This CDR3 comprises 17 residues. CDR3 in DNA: TGTGCCACCAGCAGAGAAAATGGACTAACGCGCACAGATACGCAGTATTTT. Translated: CATSRENGLTRTDTQYF.

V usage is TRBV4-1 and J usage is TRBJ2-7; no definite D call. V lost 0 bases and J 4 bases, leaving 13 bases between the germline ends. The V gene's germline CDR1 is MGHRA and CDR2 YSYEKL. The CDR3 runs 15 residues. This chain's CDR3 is CASSQEAGVGYEQYF. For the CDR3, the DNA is TGCGCCAGCAGCCAAGAAGCAGGAGTTGGTTACGAGCAGTACTTC.

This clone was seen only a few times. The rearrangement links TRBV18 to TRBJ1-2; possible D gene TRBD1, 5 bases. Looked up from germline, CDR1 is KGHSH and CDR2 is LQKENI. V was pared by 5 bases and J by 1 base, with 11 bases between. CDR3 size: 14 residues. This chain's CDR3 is CASSSADINYGYTF. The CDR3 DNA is TGTGCCAGCTCATCAGCGGACATTAACTATGGCTACACCTTC.

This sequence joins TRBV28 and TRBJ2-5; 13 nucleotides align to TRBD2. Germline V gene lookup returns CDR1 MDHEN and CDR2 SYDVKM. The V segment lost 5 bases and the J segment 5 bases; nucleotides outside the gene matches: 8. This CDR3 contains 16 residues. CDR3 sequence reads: CASSPGLAGAGETQYF. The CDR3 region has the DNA TGTGCCAGCAGTCCCGGACTAGCGGGAGCGGGCGAGACCCAGTACTTC.

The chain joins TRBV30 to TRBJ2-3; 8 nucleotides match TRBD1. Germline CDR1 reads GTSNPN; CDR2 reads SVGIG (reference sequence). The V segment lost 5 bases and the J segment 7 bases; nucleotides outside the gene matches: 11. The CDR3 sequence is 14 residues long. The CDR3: CAWGQGARLYTQYF. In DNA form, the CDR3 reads TGTGCCTGGGGTCAGGGGGCGCGTTTATATACGCAGTATTTT.

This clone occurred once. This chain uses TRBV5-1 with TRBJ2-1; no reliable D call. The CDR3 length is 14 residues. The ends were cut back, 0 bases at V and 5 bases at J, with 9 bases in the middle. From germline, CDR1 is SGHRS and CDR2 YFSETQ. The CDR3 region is CASSLARLDNEQFF. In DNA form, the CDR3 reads TGCGCCAGCAGCTTGGCGAGACTGGACAATGAGCAGTTCTTC.

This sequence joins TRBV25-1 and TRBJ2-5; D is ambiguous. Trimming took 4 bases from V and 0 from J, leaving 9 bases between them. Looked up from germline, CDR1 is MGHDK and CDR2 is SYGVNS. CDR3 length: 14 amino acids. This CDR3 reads CASSGQEYQETQYF. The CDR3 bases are TGTGCCAGCAGTGGTCAGGAGTACCAAGAGACCCAGTACTTC.

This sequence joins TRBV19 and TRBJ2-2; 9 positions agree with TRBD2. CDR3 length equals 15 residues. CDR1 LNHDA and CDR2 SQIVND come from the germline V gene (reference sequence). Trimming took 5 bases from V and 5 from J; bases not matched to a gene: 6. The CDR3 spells CASSRAGGRTGELFF. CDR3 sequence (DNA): TGTGCCAGTAGTCGTGCGGGAGGGCGAACCGGGGAGCTGTTTTTT.

CDR3 residues: CASSYGGSDTQYF. In nucleotides, the CDR3 is TGTGCCAGCAGTTACGGGGGGTCTGATACGCAGTATTTT. The chain employs TRBV6-5 and TRBJ2-3; maybe TRBD2 (6 bases). This CDR3 contains 13 residues. The germline V gene encodes CDR1 MNHEY and CDR2 SVGAGI. Trimming pared 2 bases from V and 6 bases from J, leaving 9 bases between.

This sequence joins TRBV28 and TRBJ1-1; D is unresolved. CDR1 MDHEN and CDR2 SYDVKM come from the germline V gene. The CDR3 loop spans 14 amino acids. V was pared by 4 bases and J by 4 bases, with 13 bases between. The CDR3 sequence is CASSSLPGSTEAFF. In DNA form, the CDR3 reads TGTGCCAGCAGTTCATTACCGGGGTCCACTGAAGCTTTCTTT.

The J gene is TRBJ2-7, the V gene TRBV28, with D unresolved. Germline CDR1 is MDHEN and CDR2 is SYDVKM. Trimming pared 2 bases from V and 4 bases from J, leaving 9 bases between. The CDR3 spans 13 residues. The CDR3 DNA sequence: TGTGCCAGCAGTTTAACGGACCAATACGAGCAGTACTTC. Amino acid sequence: CASSLTDQYEQYF.

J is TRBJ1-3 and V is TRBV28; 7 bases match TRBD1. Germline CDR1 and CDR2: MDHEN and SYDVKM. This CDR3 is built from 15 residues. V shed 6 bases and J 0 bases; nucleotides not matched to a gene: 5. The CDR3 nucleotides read TGTGCCAGCAGGTACTCAGGGGGCTCTGGAAACACCATATATTTT. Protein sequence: CASRYSGGSGNTIYF.

The CDR3 DNA sequence: TGTGCCAGCAGCTTGGCGGGACAGGGGGTAGATAGCAATCAGCCCCAGCATTTT. This sequence encodes CASSLAGQGVDSNQPQHF. The V call is TRBV5-6, the J call TRBJ1-5; 11 nucleotides align to TRBD1. The CDR3 consists of 18 residues. J gave up 0 bases and V 0 bases, and 5 bases lay outside the gene matches. Germline values: CDR1 SGHDT, CDR2 YYEEEE.

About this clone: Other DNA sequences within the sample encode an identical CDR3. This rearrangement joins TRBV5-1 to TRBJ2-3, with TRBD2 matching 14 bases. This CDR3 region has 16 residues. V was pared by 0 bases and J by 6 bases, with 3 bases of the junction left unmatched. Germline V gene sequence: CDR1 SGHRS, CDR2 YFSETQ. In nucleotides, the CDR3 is TGCGCCAGCAGCTTGGAGGGACTAGCGGGAGTGGATACGCAGTATTTT. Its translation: CASSLEGLAGVDTQYF.

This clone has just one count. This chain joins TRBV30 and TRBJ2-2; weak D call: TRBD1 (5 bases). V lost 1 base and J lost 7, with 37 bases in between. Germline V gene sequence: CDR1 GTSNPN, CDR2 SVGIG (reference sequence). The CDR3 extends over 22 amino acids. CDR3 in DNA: TGTGCCTGGAGTGGTGGGCTTAAGTATATCAGGGAACCGTACCCATTAAACGGGGAGCTGTTTTTT. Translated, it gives CAWSGGLKYIREPYPLNGELFF.

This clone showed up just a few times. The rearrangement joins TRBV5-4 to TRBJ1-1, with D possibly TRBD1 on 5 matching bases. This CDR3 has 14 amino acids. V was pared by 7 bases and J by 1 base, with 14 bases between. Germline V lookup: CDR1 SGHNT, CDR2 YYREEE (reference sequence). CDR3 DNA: TGTGCCAGCTCCACCCCCAGGGCGAACACTGAAGCTTTCTTT. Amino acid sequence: CASSTPRANTEAFF.

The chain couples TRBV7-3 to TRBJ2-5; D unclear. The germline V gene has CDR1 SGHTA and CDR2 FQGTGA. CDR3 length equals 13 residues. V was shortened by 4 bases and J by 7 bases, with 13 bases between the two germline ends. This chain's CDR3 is CASSSNKAATQYF. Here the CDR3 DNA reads TGTGCCAGCAGCTCTAACAAGGCGGCGACCCAGTACTTC.

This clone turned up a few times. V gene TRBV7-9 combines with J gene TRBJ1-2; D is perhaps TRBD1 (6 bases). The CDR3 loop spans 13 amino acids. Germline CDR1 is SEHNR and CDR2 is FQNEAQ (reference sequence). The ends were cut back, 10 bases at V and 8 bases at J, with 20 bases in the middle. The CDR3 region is CATRTVQAGGYTF. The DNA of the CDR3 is TGTGCCACCAGGACAGTCCAAGCTGGGGGCTACACCTTC.

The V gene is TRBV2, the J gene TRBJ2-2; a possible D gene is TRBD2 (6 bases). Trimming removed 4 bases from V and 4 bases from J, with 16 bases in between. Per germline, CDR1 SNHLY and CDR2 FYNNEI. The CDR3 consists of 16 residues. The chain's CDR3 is CASSVWGGGSTGELFF. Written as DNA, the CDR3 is TGTGCCAGCAGTGTATGGGGAGGAGGTTCCACCGGGGAGCTGTTTTTT.

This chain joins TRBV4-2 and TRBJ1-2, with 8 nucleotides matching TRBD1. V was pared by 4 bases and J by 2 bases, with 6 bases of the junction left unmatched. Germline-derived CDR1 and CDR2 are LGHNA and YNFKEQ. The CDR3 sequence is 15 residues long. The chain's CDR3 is CASSPRTGRNYGYTF. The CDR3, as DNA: TGTGCCAGCAGCCCGAGGACAGGGAGGAACTATGGCTACACCTTC.